What follows are 11 T cell receptor beta chains derived from one specimen sequenced in a study of blood T cell repertoires in COVID-19. The protocol was immunoSEQ multiplex PCR, while the TCRdb copy is restricted to in-frame clones and leaves out a portion. The table shows a few hundred thousand clones, with over 80% occurring only once. Sequenced: PBMCs or T cells enriched from blood (not recorded which). These receptors all stem from a human donor in a cohort exposed to, infected with or recovered from COVID-19 (not recorded which). The donor label of this sample is uncertain.

The genes are TRBV5-1 and TRBJ1-1; unclear D gene. The length of the CDR3 is 14 residues. Per germline, CDR1 SGHRS and CDR2 YFSETQ. Trimming removed 0 bases at V and 7 bases at J, with 13 bases between. For the CDR3, the DNA is TGCGCCAGCAGCTTGGGTGTTTCGGGAATTGAAGCTTTCTTT. Translating gives CASSLGVSGIEAFF.

With regard to this clone: This same CDR3 is encoded by further DNA sequences in the sample. The chain has TRBV5-1 and TRBJ1-1; TRBD1 aligns across 8 bases. V lost 4 bases, J lost 4 bases, and 3 bases stayed unmatched. This CDR3 region has 13 residues. The germline CDR1 and CDR2 sequences are SGHRS and YFSETQ. In DNA form, the CDR3 reads TGCGCCAGCAGCACAGGGGGAAGCACTGAAGCTTTCTTT. Protein: CASSTGGSTEAFF.

Only a few counts were recorded for this clone. This sample also contains other DNA sequences that code for the same CDR3. V is TRBV5-1 and J is TRBJ1-1, with 7 bases identical to TRBD1. The length of the CDR3 is 14 residues. Trimming at V came to 0 bases and at J to 1 base, leaving 0 bases not matched to a gene. Germline lookup yields CDR1 SGHRS and CDR2 YFSETQ. The CDR3 DNA sequence: TGCGCCAGCAGCTTGGACAGGGGGAACACTGAAGCTTTCTTT. It encodes CASSLDRGNTEAFF.

The chain couples TRBV6-1 to TRBJ2-5; the D gene is possibly TRBD2 (5 bases). The CDR3 extends over 13 amino acids. With 2 bases removed from V and 5 bases from J, the gap between germline ends came to 9 bases. Looked up from germline, CDR1 is MNHNS and CDR2 is SASEGT. The CDR3 nucleotides are TGTGCCAGCAGTGAACGAGGGAAGGAGACCCAGTACTTC. Protein product: CASSERGKETQYF.

This sequence joins TRBV29-1 and TRBJ1-2, with 7 bases identical to TRBD1. CDR1 is SQVTM and CDR2 is ANQGSEA in the germline V gene. This CDR3 is built from 13 residues. The trim removed 4 bases at V and 5 bases at J, leaving 7 bases unmatched. In DNA, the CDR3 is TGCAGCGTTGGGACAGGCCACACTTATGGCTACACCTTC. Protein: CSVGTGHTYGYTF.

This chain connects TRBV14 to TRBJ2-7; TRBD1 aligns across 7 bases. Germline CDR1 is SGHDN and CDR2 is FVKESK. CDR3 length equals 14 residues. V lost 4 bases, J lost 6 bases, and 9 bases stayed unmatched. The CDR3, as DNA: TGTGCCAGCAGCCCAGCGGACAGGTTAGGCGAGCAGTACTTC. This sequence encodes CASSPADRLGEQYF.

The genes are TRBV2 and TRBJ1-5, with 8 bases aligning to TRBD1. V lost 6 bases to trimming and J lost 0 bases; unmatched junction nucleotides: 10. The CDR3 contains 17 residues. The germline V gene encodes CDR1 SNHLY and CDR2 FYNNEI. CDR3 sequence: CASRDRASHSSNQPQHF. In DNA, the CDR3 is TGTGCCAGCAGGGACAGGGCCTCTCACTCTAGCAATCAGCCCCAGCATTTT.

For the CDR3, the DNA is TGTGCCAGCAGCCAACAGGGGATACAGTACTTC. Its translation: CASSQQGIQYF. This rearrangement joins TRBV11-1 to TRBJ2-7; TRBD1 matches at 7 bases. Looked up from germline, CDR1 is SGHAT and CDR2 is FQDESV (reference sequence). The trim removed 5 bases at V and 10 bases at J, leaving 5 bases unmatched. CDR3 length equals 11 residues.

This chain connects TRBV19 to TRBJ1-1, with a tentative D call TRBD1 (5 bases). The CDR3 consists of 18 residues. Germline V gives CDR1 LNHDA, CDR2 SQIVND (reference sequence). Trimming took 7 bases from V and 1 from J, leaving 25 bases between them. CDR3 protein: CASTFISATDSPNTEAFF. CDR3 nucleotide sequence: TGTGCCAGTACCTTCATATCGGCGACCGACAGCCCGAACACTGAAGCTTTCTTT.

The chain employs TRBV19 and TRBJ2-7; perhaps TRBD1 as D (7 bases). The CDR3 length is 14 residues. CDR1 LNHDA and CDR2 SQIVND come from the germline V gene (reference sequence). Trimming left V 6 bases short and J 0 bases short, with 12 bases between. This CDR3 reads CASREGQNSYEQYF. CDR3 in DNA: TGTGCCAGTAGGGAGGGACAGAACTCCTACGAGCAGTACTTC. Full variable domain (missing parts from reference TRBV19 and TRBJ2-7): DGGITQSPKYLFRKEGQNVTLSCEQNLNHDAMYWYRQDPGQGLRLIYYSQIVNDFQKGDIAEGYSVSREKKESFPLTVTSAQKNPTAFYLCASREGQNSYEQYFGPGTRLTVT.

V is TRBV6-1 and J is TRBJ2-5; TRBD1 matches at 7 bases. CDR3 length: 16 amino acids. Germline V lookup: CDR1 MNHNS, CDR2 SASEGT. V was clipped by 4 bases and J by 2 bases; unmatched bases: 10. The CDR3 coding sequence is TGTGCCAGCAGTGGATGGACAGGTAGTGGACAAGAGACCCAGTACTTC. Translation gives CASSGWTGSGQETQYF.